One and the same sample provided the 14 T cell receptor beta chains below, sequenced in a study of CD8 T cells in ankylosing spondylitis. TCRdb re-called the 5' RACE reads through MiXCR, storing one row per CDR3 protein. The data show about 250,000 distinct CDR3 sequences, less than 9.5% seen once. What was sequenced was blood, either unsorted or a sorted T cell fraction (not recorded which). Receptors were obtained from a female donor with ankylosing spondylitis or in good health (not recorded which).

J is TRBJ2-1 and V is TRBV7-3; TRBD2 might be the D (6 bases). The CDR3 has 16 amino acids. Germline-derived CDR1 and CDR2 are SGHTA and FQGTGA. V lost 7 bases and J 0 bases, leaving 16 bases between the germline ends. DNA of the CDR3: TGTGCCAGCACGGGAGCCTTTTCCCCCTCCTACAATGAGCAGTTCTTC. It is translated as CASTGAFSPSYNEQFF.

This clonotype appeared many times. The V gene is TRBV9, the J gene TRBJ2-7; D ambiguous. This CDR3 contains 13 residues. The V and J ends lost 1 base and 6 bases respectively, with 11 bases between them. The germline CDR1 and CDR2 sequences are SGDLS and YYNGEE. CDR3 loop: CASSVRSSGEQYF. DNA for the CDR3: TGTGCCAGCAGCGTACGGAGTTCCGGCGAGCAGTACTTC.

In this sample, this clonotype turned up a few times. V gene TRBV7-2 combines with J gene TRBJ2-6; tentative D call: TRBD2 (6 bases). This CDR3 is 16 amino acids long. Trimming left V 3 bases short and J 3 bases short, with 12 bases between. The germline V gene encodes CDR1 SGHTA and CDR2 FQGNSA. The CDR3 here is CASSFGGSHGANVLTF. DNA of the CDR3: TGTGCCAGCAGCTTTGGAGGGTCTCATGGGGCCAACGTCCTGACTTTC. The full variable domain, in which reference TRBV7-2 and TRBJ2-6 provide the parts outside the CDR3, is GAGVSQSPSNKVTEKGKDVELRCDPISGHTALYWYRQSLGQGLEFLIYFQGNSAPDKSGLPSDRFSAERTGGSVSTLTIQRTQQEDSAVYLCASSFGGSHGANVLTFGAGSRLTVL.

This sequence joins TRBV5-5 and TRBJ2-2; D is perhaps TRBD1 (6 bases). The CDR3 is 15 amino acids. Germline CDR1 and CDR2: SGHKS and YYEKEE (reference sequence). V shed 4 bases and J shed 7 bases, with 17 bases lying between them. In DNA, the CDR3 is TGTGCCAGCAGCGCTGACCCCAGGGGCGACGGGGAGCTGTTTTTT. Protein: CASSADPRGDGELFF.

In its sample, this clonotype was seen many times. The CDR3 loop reads CASGLGNRRKYEQYF. CDR3 in DNA: TGTGCTAGTGGTTTGGGCAACAGGCGAAAATACGAGCAGTACTTC. The chain couples TRBV12-5 to TRBJ2-7, with D perhaps TRBD1 (5 bases). V was clipped by 1 base and J by 4 bases, with 14 bases between them. The CDR3 has 15 amino acids. Germline V CDR1 and CDR2: LGHNT, FRNRAP.

This clonotype has a count of ten or more. The genes are TRBV20-1 and TRBJ2-5; 8 nucleotides match TRBD1. V gave up 3 bases and J gave up 5 bases; unmatched junction bases: 8. The germline CDR1 and CDR2 sequences are DFQATT and SNEGSKA (reference sequence). The length of the CDR3 is 14 residues. The chain's CDR3 is CSARKSGQAETQYF. Written as DNA, the CDR3 is TGCAGTGCTAGGAAGTCGGGACAGGCGGAGACCCAGTACTTC.

The table lists this clonotype with many counts. This chain links TRBV4-3 with TRBJ2-7, with D unresolved. CDR1 and CDR2 from the germline V gene are LGHNA and YSLEER. Trimming pared 1 base from V and 0 bases from J, leaving 7 bases between. The CDR3 spans 14 residues. CDR3 DNA sequence: TGCGCCAGCAGCCAAGCGAAGGGCTCCTACGAGCAGTACTTC. Translating it yields CASSQAKGSYEQYF.

The chain has TRBV7-2 and TRBJ1-2; D gene uncertain. The ends were cut back, 5 bases at V and 2 bases at J, with 6 bases in the middle. Germline V gene lookup returns CDR1 SGHTA and CDR2 FQGNSA. The CDR3 has 12 amino acids. The CDR3 DNA is TGTGCCAGCAGCACACCAAACTATGGCTACACCTTC. Its protein product is CASSTPNYGYTF. The full variable domain, with the rest looked up from reference TRBV7-2 and TRBJ1-2, is GAGVSQSPSNKVTEKGKDVELRCDPISGHTALYWYRQSLGQGLEFLIYFQGNSAPDKSGLPSDRFSAERTGGSVSTLTIQRTQQEDSAVYLCASSTPNYGYTFGSGTRLTVV.

The table lists this clonotype with many counts. The chain is built from TRBV5-1 and TRBJ2-3; a weak D match, TRBD2 (6 bases). Trimming stripped 3 bases from V and 1 base from J, with 12 bases between. This CDR3 contains 15 residues. The V gene's germline CDR1 is SGHRS and CDR2 YFSETQ. The CDR3 here is CASSSDGGGTDTQYF. The DNA for the CDR3 is TGCGCCAGCAGCTCCGACGGCGGGGGCACAGATACGCAGTATTTT.

V usage is TRBV7-9 and J usage is TRBJ2-1, with 7 bases identical to TRBD1. After removal of 3 bases from V and 2 bases from J, the junction contained 10 bases not matched to a gene. This CDR3 has 17 amino acids. Germline lookup yields CDR1 SEHNR and CDR2 FQNEAQ (reference sequence). The CDR3 nucleotides read TGTGCCAGCAGCTTCATAGTGGGGACAGTCCCCTACAATGAGCAGTTCTTC. This gives the protein CASSFIVGTVPYNEQFF.

The sample holds many counts of this clonotype. This rearrangement joins TRBV10-3 to TRBJ2-1; 9 positions match TRBD2. Trimming took 2 bases from V and 7 from J; bases not matched to a gene: 12. The CDR3 is made up of 17 amino acids. Germline V gene sequence: CDR1 ENHRY, CDR2 SYGVKD. The CDR3 region is CAISERGVSGRMNEQFF. The DNA for the CDR3 is TGTGCCATCAGTGAGAGGGGGGTTAGCGGGAGAATGAATGAGCAGTTCTTC.

Ten or more counts support this clonotype. The chain links TRBV10-3 to TRBJ1-5, with a weak D call TRBD1 (6 bases). The germline V gene has CDR1 ENHRY and CDR2 SYGVKD. V was clipped by 2 bases and J by 11 bases, with 13 bases between them. This CDR3 has 13 amino acids. The CDR3 protein is CAISETGLGAQHF. CDR3 coding DNA: TGTGCCATCAGTGAGACAGGGCTCGGGGCCCAGCATTTT.

This clonotype was counted ten times or more. The rearrangement uses TRBV7-2 and TRBJ2-1; 13 bases agree with TRBD2. The trim removed 3 bases at V and 5 bases at J, leaving 4 bases unmatched. The CDR3 consists of 16 residues. CDR1 and CDR2 from the germline V gene are SGHTA and FQGNSA. The CDR3 coding sequence is TGTGCCAGCAGCTTCTCGGGACTAGCGGGAAACAATGAGCAGTTCTTC. Protein: CASSFSGLAGNNEQFF.

This clonotype appeared many times. The chain has TRBV10-3 and TRBJ2-5; D is possibly TRBD2 (6 bases). The germline V gene encodes CDR1 ENHRY and CDR2 SYGVKD. V lost 2 bases to trimming and J lost 3 bases, with 10 bases between them. This CDR3 comprises 14 residues. CDR3 sequence reads: CAISEAGLKETQYF. The CDR3, as DNA: TGTGCCATCAGTGAGGCGGGACTCAAAGAGACCCAGTACTTC.